A selection of T cell receptor beta chains follows, all from one sample in a study of T cell changes during pregnancy in multiple sclerosis. Using immunoSEQ multiplex PCR, the repertoire was profiled, and TCRdb retains in-frame clones only, with some absent. Among roughly 93,000 clones, around 93% were seen once, and the ten largest hold around 2%. The sequencing here drew on peripheral blood, taken in the first trimester of pregnancy. Receptors were obtained from a female donor in good health, enrolled as a control in a pregnancy study. CDR3s include the opening cysteine and the closing phenylalanine or tryptophan. Fields, in order: D gene, V gene, J gene, CDR3 DNA, CDR3 protein. D genes are given only for firm matches.

>TRBD1|TRBV9|TRBJ2-2
TGTGCCAGCAGCGTTCGGACAGGGGGGACCGGGGAGCTGTTTTTT
CASSVRTGGTGELFF
>-|TRBV7-8|TRBJ2-6
-
CASSRNVLTFGSAF
>TRBD1|TRBV27|TRBJ2-1
TGTGCCAGCAGTTTATCAGCCCGGACAGGTTTCGAGTTCTTC
CASSLSARTGFEFF
>-|TRBV11-2|TRBJ1-3
TGTGCCAGCAGCCGACAGCTTTCTGGAAACACCATATATTTT
CASSRQLSGNTIYF
>-|TRBV7-9|TRBJ2-3
TGTGCCAGCAGCCTTGGTGCCGACTCCCGGGGGATGGATACGCAGTATTTT
CASSLGADSRGMDTQYF
>TRBD1|TRBV30|TRBJ2-7
TGTGCCTGGAAGGGGACAGGGCTCTACGAGCAGTACTTC
CAWKGTGLYEQYF
>TRBD1|TRBV5-6|TRBJ1-2
TGTGCCAGCAGCTGGGACAGGTCGGCCTATGGCTACACCTTC
CASSWDRSAYGYTF
>-|TRBV6-1|TRBJ1-6
TGTGCCAGCCGGGACACAAATTCACCCCTCCACTTT
CASRDTNSPLHF
>TRBD1|TRBV6-1|TRBJ2-5
TGTGCCAGCAGTGGCGGACAGGTCGGTTTGCGAGAGACCCAGTACTTC
CASSGGQVGLRETQYF
>TRBD1|TRBV18|TRBJ1-6
TGTGCCAGCTCACCACGACAGGGGGTCAACTCACCCCTCCACTTT
CASSPRQGVNSPLHF